This T cell receptor (beta chain) was recorded in a study of CD8 T cells in Susac syndrome. In the study overall: When blood was drawn, patients with Susac syndrome were on intravenous immunoglobulin alone, on corticosteroids, or therapy-naive.

On this clonotype itself: Antigen specificity is unknown.

Sequencing of TCR beta was carried out in blood CD8+ and CD4+ T cells. cDNA came from 0.5 to 1 ug RNA primed by random hexamers. It was immunoSEQ multiplex PCR that amplified TCR beta CDR3 across 54 Vbeta and 13 Jbeta. TCRdb called the immunoSEQ multiplex PCR reads again in MiXCR, with one record for every CDR3 protein. Among 240,000 or so distinct CDR3 sequences listed, less than 96% were seen once. The CDR3 loop spans 14 amino acids. Trimming left V 4 bases short and J 4 bases short, with 15 bases between. In germline, CDR1 is SQVTM, CDR2 ANQGSEA. General observations from the study: The Susac syndrome CD4+ T cell repertoires displayed no clonal expansion.

The sequencing sample was made of CD4+ T cells from PBMCs. This clonotype originated in a human donor with Susac syndrome. This chain joins TRBV29-1 and TRBJ2-3; D uncertain. The CDR3 DNA sequence: TGCAGCGTTGGGGCCCCCGCTGGGGCAGATACGCAGTATTTT. Its translation: CSVGAPAGADTQYF.